What follows are 18 T cell receptor beta chains derived from one specimen sequenced in a study of blood T cell repertoires in COVID-19. Data came from immunoSEQ multiplex PCR; TCRdb stores just in-frame clones and leaves some out. Of over 60,000 clones in the sample, 65% to 90% are singletons; the top ten hold roughly 11%. The sample was peripheral blood. These TCRs come from an older man with active or convalescent COVID-19.

This chain's CDR3 is CSVGRKPGTIPSTDTQYF. CDR3 nucleotide sequence: TGCAGCGTTGGCCGGAAACCGGGAACTATTCCTAGCACAGATACGCAGTATTTT. J is TRBJ2-3 and V is TRBV29-1; tentative D call: TRBD2 (5 bases). Trimming cost V 4 bases and J 0 bases, with 23 bases left between them. Germline V CDR1 and CDR2: SQVTM, ANQGSEA. The CDR3 extends over 18 amino acids.

The CDR3 here is CASSEGAGELFF. Here the CDR3 DNA reads TGTGCCAGCAGCGAAGGAGCCGGGGAGCTGTTTTTT. The chain employs TRBV9 and TRBJ2-2; D gene uncertain. The CDR3 runs to 12 residues. The V gene lost 3 bases and the J gene lost 6 bases, with 6 bases spanning the gap. Germline loops: CDR1 SGDLS, CDR2 YYNGEE.

The chain links TRBV28 to TRBJ2-3; 9 bases align to TRBD2. The CDR3 length is 14 residues. Germline V gene lookup returns CDR1 MDHEN and CDR2 SYDVKM. J gave up 1 base and V 8 bases, and 4 bases lay outside the gene matches. The CDR3 nucleotides are TGTGCCAGCGCACGCGGGGGGGGCACAGATACGCAGTATTTT. Residues: CASARGGGTDTQYF.

The chain uses TRBV15 and TRBJ1-5, with D uncertain. Germline V lookup: CDR1 LNHNV, CDR2 YYDKDF (reference sequence). The CDR3 totals 16 residues. Trimming left V 5 bases short and J 2 bases short, with 16 bases between. The CDR3 DNA reads as TGTGCCACCAGCGCTCTCTCGGGATCAGGCAATCAGCCCCAGCATTTT. Its protein is CATSALSGSGNQPQHF.

This clone has only one observation. The chain combines TRBV13 with TRBJ2-7, with D perhaps matching TRBD2 (7 bases). Per the germline V gene, CDR1 is PRHDT and CDR2 is FYEKMQ (reference sequence). V lost 5 bases to trimming and J lost 3 bases, with 26 bases between them. The CDR3 sequence is 18 residues long. The CDR3 loop reads CASSERGGSYLAGYEQYF. In DNA, the CDR3 is TGTGCCAGCAGCGAGAGGGGGGGCAGCTACCTCGCGGGCTACGAGCAGTACTTC.

This clone showed up just a few times. The chain uses TRBV5-1 and TRBJ2-3; 8 bases match TRBD2. The CDR3 sequence is 16 residues long. J lost 0 bases, V lost 2 bases, and 5 bases had no gene match. The germline V gene has CDR1 SGHRS and CDR2 YFSETQ. Here the CDR3 reads CASSLVLAASTDTQYF. The CDR3 DNA follows: TGCGCCAGCAGCTTAGTACTAGCGGCCAGCACAGATACGCAGTATTTT.

The chain has TRBV6-2 or TRBV6-3 and TRBJ1-5; 7 bases match TRBD1. The J segment lost 4 bases and the V segment lost 5 bases, leaving 5 bases of the junction unmatched. Germline values: CDR1 MNHEY, CDR2 SVGEGT. This CDR3 has 14 residues. DNA of the CDR3: TGTGCCAGCAGTGGACAGGATCCAAATCAGCCCCAGCATTTT. As protein: CASSGQDPNQPQHF.

The rearrangement joins TRBV20-1 to TRBJ2-7; TRBD1 matches 7 bases. Germline lookup yields CDR1 DFQATT and CDR2 SNEGSKA (reference sequence). V was pared by 3 bases and J by 1 base, with 9 bases of the junction left unmatched. This CDR3 region has 15 residues. The chain's CDR3 is CSASLPRDRSYEQYF. The CDR3 region has the DNA TGCAGTGCTAGTCTCCCTAGGGACAGATCCTACGAGCAGTACTTC.

V is TRBV7-6 and J is TRBJ2-1; D remains unclear. This CDR3 is built from 15 residues. The germline gives CDR1 SGHVS, CDR2 FNYEAQ. Trimming pared 4 bases from V and 0 bases from J, leaving 10 bases between. As DNA, the CDR3 is TGTGCCAGCAGCTCCCTACCCGGCTCCTACAATGAGCAGTTCTTC. Translated, it gives CASSSLPGSYNEQFF.

V gene TRBV29-1 combines with J gene TRBJ2-6; D is uncertain. The V end lost 8 bases, the J end lost 6 bases, and 8 bases lay between the germline ends. This CDR3 comprises 11 residues. Per germline, CDR1 SQVTM and CDR2 ANQGSEA. As DNA, the CDR3 is TGCAGCATTTTAGAGGCCAACGTCCTGACTTTC. This sequence encodes CSILEANVLTF. Combining the CDR3 with reference TRBV29-1 and TRBJ2-6 gives the whole variable domain SAVISQKPSRDICQRGTSLTIQCQVDSQVTMMFWYRQQPGQSLTLIATANQGSEATYESGFVIDKFPISRPNLTFSTLTVSNMSPEDSSIYLCSILEANVLTFGAGSRLTVL.

The genes are TRBV5-5 and TRBJ1-6; 9 positions match TRBD1. Germline V CDR1 and CDR2: SGHKS, YYEKEE (reference sequence). V was clipped by 1 base and J by 10 bases; unmatched bases: 6. The CDR3 is made up of 15 amino acids. The CDR3 sequence: CASSLRRTGVSPLHF. CDR3 coding DNA: TGTGCCAGCAGCTTGAGAAGGACAGGGGTATCACCCCTCCACTTT. The entire variable domain, with the rest obtained from reference TRBV5-5 and TRBJ1-6, is as follows: DAGVTQSPTHLIKTRGQQVTLRCSPISGHKSVSWYQQVLGQGPQFIFQYYEKEERGRGNFPDRFSARQFPNYSSELNVNALLLGDSALYLCASSLRRTGVSPLHFGNGTRLTVT.

This chain links TRBV5-4 with TRBJ2-3; 8 bases align to TRBD2. The CDR3 consists of 13 residues. The germline V gene has CDR1 SGHNT and CDR2 YYREEE (reference sequence). V shed 4 bases and J 8 bases; nucleotides not matched to a gene: 6. The DNA for the CDR3 is TGTGCCAGCAGCCGGGAGGGCCTCGGTACGCAGTATTTT. This codes for CASSREGLGTQYF.

The chain employs TRBV4-1 and TRBJ1-1; 9 bases are a match to TRBD1. The V gene's germline CDR1 is MGHRA and CDR2 YSYEKL. V lost 1 base and J lost 0; bases outside the gene matches: 0. The CDR3 totals 15 residues. The CDR3: CASSQGDRVNTEAFF. The CDR3 DNA reads as TGCGCCAGCAGCCAAGGGGACAGGGTGAACACTGAAGCTTTCTTT.

The chain employs TRBV30 and TRBJ1-1, with D possibly TRBD1 on 6 matching bases. The CDR3 loop spans 13 amino acids. Per germline, CDR1 GTSNPN and CDR2 SVGIG (reference sequence). Between the trimmed V and J ends, which lost 0 bases and 1 base, there was a span of 6 bases. The CDR3 DNA is TGTGCCTGGAGTGTGGGGGCGAACACTGAAGCTTTCTTT. This codes for CAWSVGANTEAFF. The variable domain in full, with the rest retrieved from reference TRBV30 and TRBJ1-1, is SQTIHQWPATLVQPVGSPLSLECTVEGTSNPNLYWYRQAAGRGLQLLFYSVGIGQISSEVPQNLSASRPQDRQFILSSKKLLLSDSGFYLCAWSVGANTEAFFGQGTRLTVV.

The chain carries TRBV19 and TRBJ1-1; TRBD1 aligns across 9 bases. V dropped 10 bases and J dropped 4; count of bases not matched to a gene: 13. The CDR3 consists of 15 residues. Germline CDR1 reads LNHDA; CDR2 reads SQIVND (reference sequence). The CDR3 is CATSQGAKFGTEAFF. In DNA form, the CDR3 reads TGTGCCACATCACAGGGGGCGAAGTTTGGCACTGAAGCTTTCTTT. Full variable domain (outside the CDR3, taken from reference TRBV19 and TRBJ1-1): DGGITQSPKYLFRKEGQNVTLSCEQNLNHDAMYWYRQDPGQGLRLIYYSQIVNDFQKGDIAEGYSVSREKKESFPLTVTSAQKNPTAFYLCATSQGAKFGTEAFFGQGTRLTVV.

The chain recombines TRBV6-5 with TRBJ2-4; D might be TRBD1 (6 bases). V lost 8 bases and J lost 7, with 9 bases in between. This CDR3 contains 11 residues. The germline V gene encodes CDR1 MNHEY and CDR2 SVGAGI. The CDR3 reads CASLRGNIQYF. CDR3 bases: TGTGCCAGCCTCAGGGGTAACATTCAGTACTTC.

The chain recombines TRBV3-1 (or the pseudogene TRBV3-2) with TRBJ1-1; 7 bases agree with TRBD1. V lost 3 bases and J lost 2; bases outside the gene matches: 3. Germline CDR1 reads LGHDT; CDR2 reads YNNKEL (reference sequence). This CDR3 region has 14 residues. CDR3 in DNA: TGTGCCAGCAGCCAGGGACAGAGTAACACTGAAGCTTTCTTT. It yields the protein CASSQGQSNTEAFF.

This chain uses TRBV28 with TRBJ2-7, with 10 bases lining up with TRBD1. The CDR3 spans 15 residues. The V segment lost 6 bases and the J segment 0 bases; nucleotides outside the gene matches: 5. The V gene's germline CDR1 is MDHEN and CDR2 SYDVKM. The CDR3 nucleotides read TGTGCCAGCAGGGAGGGACAGGGGCCCTCCTACGAGCAGTACTTC. Translated: CASREGQGPSYEQYF.